This T cell receptor (beta chain) came from a study of post-analysis software for immune sequencing data. Overall study findings and caveats: Normalized Chao1 diversity was significantly lower in multiple sclerosis patients than in controls. Compared with controls, patients had more of roughly five TRBV segments, including TRBV5-6, TRBV5-1 and TRBV20-1.

The CDR3 has 14 residues. The V segment lost 5 bases and the J segment 3 bases; nucleotides outside the gene matches: 7. Per germline, CDR1 DFQATT and CDR2 SNEGSKA (reference sequence). Presence of unique molecular identifiers characterized the TCR beta cDNA libraries. Each batch of about 1 to 11 million T cells produced roughly 0.5 million cDNA molecules. From the PCR reads, TCRdb called clonotypes with MiXCR, one entry per CDR3 protein. Of around 770,000 distinct CDR3 sequences listed, under 60% were seen once; the top ten hold roughly 5.2%. As regards this clonotype: Antigen: not known.

The J gene is TRBJ2-4, the V gene TRBV20-1; 7 bases are shared with TRBD1. This clonotype was obtained from a girl aged 10 to 17 with multiple sclerosis. The sequenced material came from blood. CDR3: CSAYDRDSKNIQYF. CDR3 coding DNA: TGCAGTGCTTACGACCGGGACAGCAAAAACATTCAGTACTTC.